This T cell receptor beta chain came from a study of shared clonotypes between healthy human individuals. At the level of the study: Each donor had three CD4 naive, three CD4 memory, two CD8 naive and one CD8 memory plate.

On sorted subsets, replicate PCRs used approximately 190 ng DNA, or about 33,000 T cell genomes. Assay used: immunoSEQ multiplex PCR; TCRdb lists only in-frame clones, some missing. The sample lists millions of clones, about 93% occurring once. Terminally differentiated effector memory CD45RA+ cells were left out of the naive CD8 fraction, which was CD45RO-negative and positively selected for CCR7. Broader study findings: Relative to their counterparts shared across all four donors, non-shared clonotypes exhibited diminished generation probabilities. Memory subsets generally showed lower estimated richness than naive subsets.

A word on this clone: Antigen specificity is unknown.

CDR1 and CDR2 from the germline V gene are MNHEY and SMNVEV (reference sequence). The V end lost 6 bases, the J end lost 1 base, and 22 bases lay between the germline ends. The length of the CDR3 is 19 residues. The TCR was taken from a man aged 18 to 35 in good health. Some clones in this sample may be carry-over from other donors' samples. This chain connects TRBV27 to TRBJ2-6; the D gene is possibly TRBD2 (6 bases). Sequenced input: naive CD8+ T cells from PBMCs. The CDR3 reads CASRYTGSSYWSGANVLTF. The DNA of the CDR3 is TGTGCCAGCAGGTATACCGGGAGCTCGTATTGGTCTGGGGCCAACGTCCTGACTTTC.